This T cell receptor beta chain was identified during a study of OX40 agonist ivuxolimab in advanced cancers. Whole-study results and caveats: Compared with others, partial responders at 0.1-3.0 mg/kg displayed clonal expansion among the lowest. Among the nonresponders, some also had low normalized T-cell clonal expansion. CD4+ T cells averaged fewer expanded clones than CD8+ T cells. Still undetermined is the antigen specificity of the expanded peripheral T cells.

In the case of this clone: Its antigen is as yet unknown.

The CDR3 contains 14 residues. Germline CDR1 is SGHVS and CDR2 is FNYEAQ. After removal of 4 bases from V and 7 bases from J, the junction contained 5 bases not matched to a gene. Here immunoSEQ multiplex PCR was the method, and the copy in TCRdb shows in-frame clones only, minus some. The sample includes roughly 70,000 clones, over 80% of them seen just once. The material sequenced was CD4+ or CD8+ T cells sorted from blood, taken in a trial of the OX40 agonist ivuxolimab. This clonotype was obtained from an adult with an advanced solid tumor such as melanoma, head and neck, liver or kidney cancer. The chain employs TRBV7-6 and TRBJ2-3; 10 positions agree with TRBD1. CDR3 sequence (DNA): TGTGCCAGCAGCTCAGGGGACAGGGGACATACGCAGTATTTT. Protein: CASSSGDRGHTQYF.